This is a list of T cell receptor beta chains from one sample in a study of identical twins. TCRdb called the 5' RACE reads again in MiXCR, with one record for every CDR3 protein. The table lists 350,000 to 450,000 distinct CDR3 sequences, less than 20% of them singletons, with 12% in the top ten. The sample consisted of naive T cells sorted from blood. The receptors here all came from a man between 50 and 59 years old in good health. Both conserved end residues are part of each CDR3. A D gene is named only where the DNA matches it firmly. Expanded clones get a size class; other rows say once, few or many, or leave the size out.

>TRBV29-1|13|NA|TRBJ2-1|NA
CSVDRVSGNEQFF
TGCAGCGTTGACAGGGTATCGGGGAATGAGCAGTTCTTC
>TRBV18|16|TRBD1|TRBJ2-7|NA
CASSPQGWTGSYEQYF
TGTGCCAGCTCACCCCAGGGGTGGACAGGGTCCTACGAGCAGTACTTC
>TRBV7-2|14|NA|TRBJ2-7|few
CASSPDRHPYEQYF
TGTGCCAGCAGCCCTGACAGGCACCCTTACGAGCAGTACTTC
>TRBV9|14|NA|TRBJ1-1|NA
CASSVTGFGTEAFF
TGTGCCAGCAGCGTCACAGGGTTCGGGACTGAAGCTTTCTTT
>TRBV13|14|TRBD2|TRBJ2-5|many
CASSLGTSGETQYF
TGTGCCAGCAGCCTAGGGACTAGCGGAGAGACCCAGTACTTC
>TRBV9|15|NA|TRBJ1-1|few
CASSWVAGEGTEAFF
TGTGCCAGCAGCTGGGTAGCGGGCGAGGGAACTGAAGCTTTCTTT
>TRBV20-1|16|NA|TRBJ2-5|few
CSARDGGQGWQETQYF
TGCAGTGCTAGAGATGGGGGGCAGGGTTGGCAAGAGACCCAGTACTTC
>TRBV29-1|11|TRBD1|TRBJ1-2|NA
CSTTGTDGYTF
TGCAGCACGACAGGGACTGACGGCTACACCTTC
>TRBV6-6|13|NA|TRBJ2-7|NA
CASSLTTGNEQYF
TGTGCCAGCAGCCTTACTACAGGTAACGAGCAGTACTTC
>TRBV5-5|15|NA|TRBJ1-4|many
CASSLFSGLGEKLFF
TGTGCCAGCAGCTTGTTTAGTGGGTTGGGTGAAAAACTGTTTTTT
>TRBV27|14|NA|TRBJ1-5|few
CASSLSWDNQPQHF
TGTGCCAGCAGTTTATCATGGGATAATCAGCCCCAGCATTTT
>TRBV3-1|11|NA|TRBJ2-3|many
CASSQADTQYF
TGTGCCAGCAGCCAAGCAGATACGCAGTATTTT
>TRBV6-5|14|NA|TRBJ1-6|many
CASSYVGRNSPLHF
TGTGCCAGCAGCTACGTCGGCCGAAATTCACCCCTCCACTTT
>TRBV20-1|15|NA|TRBJ1-2|few
CSASSPRGGRYGYTF
TGCAGTGCTAGTAGTCCGAGGGGGGGGAGATATGGCTACACCTTC
>TRBV11-3|13|NA|TRBJ2-1|many
CASSKGRNNEQFF
TGTGCCAGCAGCAAAGGAAGAAACAATGAGCAGTTCTTC
>TRBV7-9|13|NA|TRBJ1-5|few
CASSESTSQPQHF
TGTGCCAGCAGCGAGTCGACGAGTCAGCCCCAGCATTTT
>TRBV6-1|14|TRBD2|TRBJ2-3|NA
CASSGSGGSDTQYF
TGTGCCAGCAGCGGCAGCGGGGGGTCAGATACGCAGTATTTT
>TRBV6-2/TRBV6-3|14|NA|TRBJ2-7|NA
CASSFRGGSHEQYF
TGTGCCAGCAGTTTCCGCGGTGGGAGTCACGAGCAGTACTTC
>TRBV20-1|13|NA|TRBJ2-5|few
CSASGQGQETQYF
TGCAGTGCTAGTGGGCAGGGACAAGAGACCCAGTACTTC